This T cell receptor beta chain was recovered during a study of beta chain features in type 1 diabetes. This clone was seen a handful of times. Every isolated RNA sample was fully reverse transcribed, so sequencing captured expressed TCRB transcripts. Produced via immunoSEQ multiplex PCR; TCRdb's table is partial and in-frame only. The data hold some 180,000 clones, with more than 10% observed a single time. Per the germline V gene, CDR1 is LGHNA and CDR2 is YNFKEQ. The CDR3 runs to 17 residues. With 0 bases clipped from V and 4 bases from J, the junction kept 8 bases outside the gene matches. The source is a woman aged 18-30 years in good health. The chain has TRBV4-2 and TRBJ2-1; TRBD2 matches 8 bases. Material: central memory CD4+ T cells from blood. The CDR3 coding sequence is TGTGCCAGCAGCCAAGATCCGCGGGGGGCCTGGTACAATGAGCAGTTCTTC. Amino acid sequence: CASSQDPRGAWYNEQFF.